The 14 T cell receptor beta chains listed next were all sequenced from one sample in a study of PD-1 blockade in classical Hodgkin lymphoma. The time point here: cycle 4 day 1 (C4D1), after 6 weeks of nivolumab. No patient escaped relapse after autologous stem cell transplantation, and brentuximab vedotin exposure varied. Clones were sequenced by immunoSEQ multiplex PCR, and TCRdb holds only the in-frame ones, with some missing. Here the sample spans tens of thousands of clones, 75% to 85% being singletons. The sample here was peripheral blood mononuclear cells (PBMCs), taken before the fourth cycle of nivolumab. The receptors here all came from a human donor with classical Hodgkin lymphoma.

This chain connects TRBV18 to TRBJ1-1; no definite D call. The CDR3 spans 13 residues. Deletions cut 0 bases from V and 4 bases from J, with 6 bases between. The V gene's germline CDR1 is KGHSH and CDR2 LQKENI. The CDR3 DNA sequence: TGTGCCAGCTCACCACCGGTAAGCACTGAAGCTTTCTTT. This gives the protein CASSPPVSTEAFF.

The CDR3 reads CASSQDLGVGANVLTF. The CDR3 nucleotides are TGCGCCAGCAGCCAAGACTTAGGGGTCGGGGCCAACGTCCTGACTTTC. The chain is built from TRBV4-3 and TRBJ2-6, with D possibly being TRBD1 (5 bases). Trimming stripped 0 bases from V and 4 bases from J, with 10 bases between. Looked up from germline, CDR1 is LGHNA and CDR2 is YSLEER. The CDR3 is 16 amino acids.

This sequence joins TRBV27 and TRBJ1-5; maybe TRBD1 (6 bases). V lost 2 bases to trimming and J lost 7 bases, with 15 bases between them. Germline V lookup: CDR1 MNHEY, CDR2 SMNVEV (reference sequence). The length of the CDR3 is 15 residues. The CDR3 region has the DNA TGTGCCAGCAGTTTAAGAACAGGGTCGGGGCAGCCCCAGCATTTT. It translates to CASSLRTGSGQPQHF.

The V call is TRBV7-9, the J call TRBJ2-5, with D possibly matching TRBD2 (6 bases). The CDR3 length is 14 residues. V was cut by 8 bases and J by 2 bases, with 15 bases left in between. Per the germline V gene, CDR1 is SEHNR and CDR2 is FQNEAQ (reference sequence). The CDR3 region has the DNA TGTGCCAGCGTTTCGGTTAGCGGACAAGAGACCCAGTACTTC. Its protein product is CASVSVSGQETQYF.

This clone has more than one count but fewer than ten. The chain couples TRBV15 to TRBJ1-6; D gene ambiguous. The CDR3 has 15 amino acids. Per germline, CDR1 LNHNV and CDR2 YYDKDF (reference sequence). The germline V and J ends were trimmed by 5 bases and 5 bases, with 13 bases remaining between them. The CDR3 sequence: CATSPWGADNSPLHF. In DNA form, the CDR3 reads TGTGCCACCAGCCCATGGGGTGCTGATAATTCACCCCTCCACTTT.

The CDR3 DNA is TGCGCCAGCAGATCCGGGACTAGCGGAAGCTACGAGCAGTACTTC. Amino acids: CASRSGTSGSYEQYF. The rearrangement uses TRBV5-1 and TRBJ2-7; the match to TRBD2 covers 11 bases. The CDR3 extends over 15 amino acids. Germline V gene sequence: CDR1 SGHRS, CDR2 YFSETQ. The J segment lost 3 bases and the V segment lost 5 bases, leaving 7 bases of the junction unmatched.

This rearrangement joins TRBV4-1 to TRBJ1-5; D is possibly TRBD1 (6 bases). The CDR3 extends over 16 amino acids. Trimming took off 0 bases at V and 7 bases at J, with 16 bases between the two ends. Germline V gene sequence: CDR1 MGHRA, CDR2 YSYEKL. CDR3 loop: CASSQEQGRGRQPQHF. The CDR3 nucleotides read TGCGCCAGCAGCCAAGAACAGGGTAGGGGTAGACAGCCCCAGCATTTT.

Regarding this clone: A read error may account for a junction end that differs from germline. The CDR3 bases are TGCGTCAGCAGCTTCGGGTTCGGGACAGGGTTCTACGAGCAGTACTTC. Translating it yields CVSSFGFGTGFYEQYF. The V and J genes are TRBV5-1 and TRBJ2-7, with TRBD1 matching 9 bases. The CDR3 has 16 residues. The V gene's germline CDR1 is SGHRS and CDR2 YFSETQ.

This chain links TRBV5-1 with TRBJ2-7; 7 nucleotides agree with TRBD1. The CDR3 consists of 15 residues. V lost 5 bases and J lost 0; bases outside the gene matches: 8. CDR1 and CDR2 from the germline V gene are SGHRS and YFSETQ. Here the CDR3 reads CASSRDSISSYEQYF. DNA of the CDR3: TGCGCCAGCAGTCGGGACAGCATCAGCTCCTACGAGCAGTACTTC. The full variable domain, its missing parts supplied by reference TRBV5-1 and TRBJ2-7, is KAGVTQTPRYLIKTRGQQVTLSCSPISGHRSVSWYQQTPGQGLQFLFEYFSETQRNKGNFPGRFSGRQFSNSRSEMNVSTLELGDSALYLCASSRDSISSYEQYFGPGTRLTVT.

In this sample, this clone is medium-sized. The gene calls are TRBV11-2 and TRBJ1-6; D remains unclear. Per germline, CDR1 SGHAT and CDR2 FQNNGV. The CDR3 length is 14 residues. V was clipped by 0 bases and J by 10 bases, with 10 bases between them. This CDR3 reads CASSLERDGSPLHF. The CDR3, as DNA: TGTGCCAGCAGCTTAGAGAGGGATGGGTCACCCCTCCACTTT.

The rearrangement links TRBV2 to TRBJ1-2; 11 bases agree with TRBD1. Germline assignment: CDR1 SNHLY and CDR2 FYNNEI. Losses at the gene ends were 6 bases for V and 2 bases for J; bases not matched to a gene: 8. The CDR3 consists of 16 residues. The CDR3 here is CASRERTGGLNYGYTF. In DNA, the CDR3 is TGTGCCAGCAGGGAGAGGACAGGGGGCCTCAACTATGGCTACACCTTC.

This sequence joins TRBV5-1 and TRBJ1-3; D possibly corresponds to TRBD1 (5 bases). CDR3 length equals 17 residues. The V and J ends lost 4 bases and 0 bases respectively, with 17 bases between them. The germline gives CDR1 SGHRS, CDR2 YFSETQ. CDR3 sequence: CASSLFGQPSSGNTIYF. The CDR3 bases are TGCGCCAGCAGCCTTTTCGGACAACCGAGCTCTGGAAACACCATATATTTT. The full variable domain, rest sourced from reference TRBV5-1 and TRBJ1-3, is KAGVTQTPRYLIKTRGQQVTLSCSPISGHRSVSWYQQTPGQGLQFLFEYFSETQRNKGNFPGRFSGRQFSNSRSEMNVSTLELGDSALYLCASSLFGQPSSGNTIYFGEGSWLTVV.

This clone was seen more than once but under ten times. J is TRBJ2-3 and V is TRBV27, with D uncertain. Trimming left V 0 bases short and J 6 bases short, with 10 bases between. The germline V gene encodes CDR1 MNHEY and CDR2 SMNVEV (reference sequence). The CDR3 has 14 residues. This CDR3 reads CASSLSVRGDTQYF. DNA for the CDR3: TGTGCCAGCAGTTTATCAGTCCGCGGCGATACGCAGTATTTT.

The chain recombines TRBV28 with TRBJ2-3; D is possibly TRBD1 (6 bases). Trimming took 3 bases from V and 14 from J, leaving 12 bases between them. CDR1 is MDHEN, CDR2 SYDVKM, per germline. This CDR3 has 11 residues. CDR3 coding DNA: TGTGCCAGCAGTTTCGGAACAGGGTTGTATTTT. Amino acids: CASSFGTGLYF. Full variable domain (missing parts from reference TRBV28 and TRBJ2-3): DVKVTQSSRYLVKRTGEKVFLECVQDMDHENMFWYRQDPGLGLRLIYFSYDVKMKEKGDIPEGYSVSREKKERFSLILESASTNQTSMYLCASSFGTGLYFGPGTRLTVL.